The 18 T cell receptor beta chains presented below share a single source sample, sequenced in a study of T cell repertoires in cytomegalovirus infection. Which antigens these TCRs recognize remains unknown. TCRdb ran MiXCR on the reads and lists one entry per CDR3 protein. Among about 480,000 distinct CDR3 sequences listed, 30% to 35% were seen once. Material: cultured PBMCs, obtained from culture after CMV antigen stimulation. The source of these receptors is a human donor in good health (CMV status not recorded). Some clones in this sample may be carry-over from other donors' samples.

The V call is TRBV7-2, the J call TRBJ2-7; tentatively, D is TRBD1 (6 bases). Germline values: CDR1 SGHTA, CDR2 FQGNSA. Trimming shortened V by 6 bases and J by 0 bases, and 12 bases separated the two germline ends. The CDR3 is made up of 14 amino acids. In nucleotides, the CDR3 is TGTGCCAGCAGTAAGGGACACCTCTCCTACGAGCAGTACGTC. Its translation: CASSKGHLSYEQYV.

With regard to this clonotype: The conserved final phenylalanine or tryptophan is absent from the CDR3, which likely points to a read error. This chain joins TRBV6-5 and TRBJ2-5, with D tentatively TRBD1 or TRBD2 (5 bases each). The CDR3 contains 14 residues. The V gene's germline CDR1 is MNHEY and CDR2 SVGAGI. Trimming removed 2 bases from V and 7 bases from J, with 14 bases in between. The CDR3 region is CASSYGGRGGTQYL. The DNA for the CDR3 is TGTGCCAGCAGTTACGGGGGACGTGGGGGGACCCAGTACCTC.

This clonotype turned up a few times. J is TRBJ2-5 and V is TRBV7-6, with D tentatively TRBD2 (6 bases). Germline lookup yields CDR1 SGHVS and CDR2 FNYEAQ. Trimming left V 5 bases short and J 6 bases short, with 22 bases between. CDR3 size: 16 residues. DNA for the CDR3: TGTGCCAGCAGCCAGGCCGGCCAACTCCGGGGGAAGACCCAGTACTTC. It translates to CASSQAGQLRGKTQYF.

The chain combines TRBV7-2 with TRBJ1-1; 7 nucleotides line up with TRBD1. Germline assignment: CDR1 SGHTA and CDR2 FQGNSA. This CDR3 has 15 amino acids. V lost 5 bases to trimming and J lost 0 bases; unmatched junction nucleotides: 6. The CDR3 DNA reads TGTGCCAGCAGCCTGGAGACAGGGATGAACACTGAAGCTTTCTTT. Translated: CASSLETGMNTEAFF.

This clonotype was detected ten times or more. The chain carries TRBV7-2 and TRBJ2-3; 11 bases align to TRBD2. CDR1 is SGHTA, CDR2 FQGNSA, per germline. V gave up 6 bases and J gave up 3 bases; unmatched junction bases: 5. The CDR3 totals 15 residues. The CDR3 loop is CASRPLAGVTDTQYF. DNA of the CDR3: TGTGCCAGCAGACCACTAGCGGGAGTTACAGATACGCAGTATTTT.

This clonotype has just a few counts. V gene TRBV7-2 combines with J gene TRBJ2-3; 7 positions agree with TRBD2. Germline lookup yields CDR1 SGHTA and CDR2 FQGNSA. The CDR3 runs to 17 residues. V gave up 5 bases and J gave up 0 bases; unmatched junction bases: 11. The CDR3 protein is CASSPLSGGISTDTQYF. The CDR3 DNA sequence: TGTGCCAGCAGCCCCCTCTCGGGAGGTATTAGCACAGATACGCAGTATTTT.

This rearrangement joins TRBV7-2 to TRBJ2-3, with D perhaps TRBD2 (5 bases). The CDR3 contains 13 residues. Between the trimmed V and J ends, which lost 5 bases and 4 bases, there was a span of 10 bases. Germline values: CDR1 SGHTA, CDR2 FQGNSA. CDR3 loop: CASSRGEADTQYF. The DNA for the CDR3 is TGTGCCAGCAGCCGGGGAGAGGCAGATACGCAGTATTTT. Drawing the rest from reference TRBV7-2 and TRBJ2-3, the complete variable domain is GAGVSQSPSNKVTEKGKDVELRCDPISGHTALYWYRQSLGQGLEFLIYFQGNSAPDKSGLPSDRFSAERTGGSVSTLTIQRTQQEDSAVYLCASSRGEADTQYFGPGTRLTVL.

The J gene is TRBJ1-2, the V gene TRBV6-1; 7 nucleotides match TRBD1. Losses at the gene ends were 5 bases for V and 8 bases for J; bases not matched to a gene: 14. The CDR3 consists of 15 residues. The germline V gene has CDR1 MNHNS and CDR2 SASEGT. CDR3 amino acids: CASSYLQGTLGGYTF. DNA for the CDR3: TGTGCCAGCAGTTACCTACAGGGGACTCTCGGGGGCTACACCTTC.

This clonotype was observed a few times. The chain carries TRBV7-2 and TRBJ1-5; D may be TRBD1 (5 bases). With 5 bases removed from V and 3 bases from J, the gap between germline ends came to 17 bases. The CDR3 has 16 amino acids. In germline, CDR1 is SGHTA, CDR2 FQGNSA. The CDR3 DNA reads as TGTGCCAGCAGCCCCCGGGGGGGACGGGTCAATCAGCCCCAGCATTTT. Protein: CASSPRGGRVNQPQHF.

The rearrangement links TRBV7-3 to TRBJ2-2; 7 nucleotides align to TRBD1. The CDR3 has 14 residues. Germline lookup yields CDR1 SGHTA and CDR2 FQGTGA. J was trimmed by 1 base and V by 7 bases; bases with no gene match: 3. CDR3 DNA sequence: TGTGCCAGCATGAACAGGGGGAACACCGGGGAGCTGTTTTTT. Translation gives CASMNRGNTGELFF.

The chain links TRBV7-9 to TRBJ2-3; no clear D gene. Trimming took off 5 bases at V and 2 bases at J, with 8 bases between the two ends. Germline CDR1 SEHNR, CDR2 FQNEAQ (reference sequence). This CDR3 is 13 amino acids long. The CDR3 reads CASSPWNTDTQYF. DNA of the CDR3: TGTGCCAGCAGCCCCTGGAACACAGATACGCAGTATTTT.

This clonotype was observed a handful of times. This rearrangement joins TRBV27 to TRBJ2-1; D perhaps matches TRBD1 (5 bases). Trimming stripped 2 bases from V and 7 bases from J, with 15 bases between. Germline loops: CDR1 MNHEY, CDR2 SMNVEV (reference sequence). This CDR3 is built from 15 residues. CDR3 sequence (DNA): TGTGCCAGCAGTTTACTGCAGGGAACGATAAATGAGCAGTTCTTC. Translation: CASSLLQGTINEQFF.

V and J are TRBV20-1 and TRBJ2-2, with no clear D. There are 12 residues in the CDR3. V was pared by 4 bases and J by 1 base, with 4 bases between. Germline V CDR1 and CDR2: DFQATT, SNEGSKA (reference sequence). The CDR3, as DNA: TGCAGTGCTAACGGGAACACCGGGGAGCTGTTTTTT. Translating it yields CSANGNTGELFF.

Many counts were recorded for this clonotype. V gene TRBV7-2 combines with J gene TRBJ2-7; D may be TRBD1 or TRBD2 (5 bases each). This CDR3 has 17 residues. Germline CDR1 is SGHTA and CDR2 is FQGNSA. Trimming stripped 3 bases from V and 2 bases from J, with 20 bases between. CDR3 residues: CASSFGPNRDPAYEQYF. Here the CDR3 DNA reads TGTGCCAGCAGCTTCGGACCCAACCGGGACCCCGCCTACGAGCAGTACTTC.

CDR3: CASSHAGSETQYF. CDR3 DNA sequence: TGTGCCAGCAGCCATGCGGGATCGGAGACCCAGTACTTC. The rearrangement links TRBV28 to TRBJ2-5; D perhaps matches TRBD2 (6 bases). The CDR3 is made up of 13 amino acids. The ends were cut back, 6 bases at V and 5 bases at J, with 13 bases in the middle. Germline values: CDR1 MDHEN, CDR2 SYDVKM.

The chain uses TRBV7-8 and TRBJ2-7; 9 nucleotides line up with TRBD1. This CDR3 spans 14 amino acids. CDR1 and CDR2 from the germline V gene are SGHVS and FQNEAQ. The CDR3 sequence is CVSSLDRGSGEQYV. The DNA of the CDR3 is TGTGTCAGCAGCTTGGACAGGGGATCTGGGGAGCAGTACGTC.

The V call is TRBV15, the J call TRBJ2-3; D might be TRBD1 (5 bases). This CDR3 has 16 residues. Per the germline V gene, CDR1 is LNHNV and CDR2 is YYDKDF (reference sequence). Trimming left V 0 bases short and J 5 bases short, with 15 bases between. The CDR3 DNA is TGTGCCACCAGCAGAGATTCGGGCAGGGTTGGAGATACGCAGTATTTT. Protein product: CATSRDSGRVGDTQYF. The full variable domain, rest sourced from reference TRBV15 and TRBJ2-3, is DAMVIQNPRYQVTQFGKPVTLSCSQTLNHNVMYWYQQKSSQAPKLLFHYYDKDFNNEADTPDNFQSRRPNTSFCFLDIRSPGLGDTAMYLCATSRDSGRVGDTQYFGPGTRLTVL.

The V call is TRBV12-3 or TRBV12-4, the J call TRBJ2-3, with TRBD2 matching over 10 bases. Trimming removed 8 bases from V and 5 bases from J; junction bases left unmatched: 7. The CDR3 is made up of 14 amino acids. The CDR3 sequence: CASGVAGGIDTQYF. The CDR3 DNA sequence: TGTGCCAGCGGAGTAGCGGGAGGAATAGATACGCAGTATTTT.